The following is a T cell receptor (beta chain) sequence with its context. Its antigen is unknown. The trim removed 0 bases at V and 3 bases at J, leaving 2 bases unmatched. This CDR3 contains 16 residues. Germline-derived CDR1 and CDR2 are SGDLS and YYNGEE. This entry is derived from a study of T cell clones after liver transplantation. Study at large: Three of the eight recipients were HCV-positive; the rest had non-autoimmune, non-viral transplant indications. Until 12-24 months post-transplant, subjects got standard immunosuppression and no induction.

Study-level results: In a couple of subjects, few donor cells limited the measurable donor-reactive repertoire. Donor-reactive sequences fell more than third party-reactive ones, suggesting partial deletion.

Libraries were prepared by immunoSEQ multiplex PCR; TCRdb keeps only in-frame clonotypes and omits some of them. The sample lists under 130,000 clones, around 84% seen once, with approximately 3% in the top ten. Sequencing used CD4+ T cells from blood, obtained approximately 4 years after liver transplant. The sequence was obtained from a human patient who received a liver transplant. T cells may partly derive from the graft donor. The chain links TRBV9 to TRBJ2-1; TRBD2 matches 11 bases. The CDR3 region is CASSVEGTSGYNEQFF. CDR3 nucleotide sequence: TGTGCCAGCAGCGTAGAAGGGACTAGCGGCTACAATGAGCAGTTCTTC.